Listed below are T cell receptor beta chains from one sample, sequenced in a study of T cell responses to AZD1222 COVID-19 vaccine. Only in-frame clones appear in the TCRdb table, and some are missing; sequencing was by immunoSEQ multiplex PCR. Altogether some 150,000 clones are present, 88% being singletons, with the ten largest covering roughly 5.4%. The sequences come from peripheral blood, collected 28 days after the second dose of the MenACWY control vaccine. The source of these receptors is an adult who received the MenACWY meningococcal vaccine as a control. CDR3s include the opening cysteine and the closing phenylalanine or tryptophan. Each record gives: V gene, J gene, CDR3 protein.

v_call: TRBV19; j_call: TRBJ1-1; cdr3_aa: CASSIRRARGNTEAFF
v_call: TRBV19; j_call: TRBJ2-4; cdr3_aa: CASSIVRTGRTKNIQYF
v_call: TRBV5-1; j_call: TRBJ1-2; cdr3_aa: CASSISPGGGYTF
v_call: TRBV5-6; j_call: TRBJ2-1; cdr3_aa: CASRYRGLNEQFF
v_call: TRBV5-1; j_call: TRBJ2-5; cdr3_aa: CASSFTRQGRETQYF
v_call: TRBV19; j_call: TRBJ2-2; cdr3_aa: CASSRGTNTGELFF
v_call: TRBV28; j_call: TRBJ1-1; cdr3_aa: CASSLQGAVAFF
v_call: TRBV28; j_call: TRBJ1-1; cdr3_aa: CASKHGFEAFF
v_call: TRBV6-6; j_call: TRBJ1-6; cdr3_aa: CASRPGTSPLHF
v_call: TRBV7-2; j_call: TRBJ1-5; cdr3_aa: CASSLVGSQPQHF
v_call: TRBV18; j_call: TRBJ2-3; cdr3_aa: CASSPLDRTDTQYF
v_call: TRBV28; j_call: TRBJ1-1; cdr3_aa: CAGQGSHTEAFF
v_call: TRBV5-4; j_call: TRBJ1-1; cdr3_aa: CASSFRGENTEAFF
v_call: TRBV28; j_call: TRBJ1-1; cdr3_aa: CASRLDRADTEAFF
v_call: TRBV19; j_call: TRBJ1-2; cdr3_aa: CASSPGLRASNYGYTF
v_call: TRBV7-9; j_call: TRBJ1-1; cdr3_aa: CASSLEFGNTEAFF
v_call: TRBV2; j_call: TRBJ2-2; cdr3_aa: CASSELPGAGNTGELFF
v_call: TRBV27; j_call: TRBJ1-2; cdr3_aa: CASSLLPSPIYGYTF
v_call: TRBV19; j_call: TRBJ1-1; cdr3_aa: CASTETAQNTEAFF
v_call: TRBV7-3; j_call: TRBJ2-2; cdr3_aa: CASSFRLGTWNTGELFF
v_call: TRBV5-8; j_call: TRBJ2-1; cdr3_aa: CASRPPSGRVGYNEQFF
v_call: TRBV12-3/TRBV12-4; j_call: TRBJ2-2; cdr3_aa: CASSLDQTGELFF
v_call: TRBV19; j_call: TRBJ1-1; cdr3_aa: CASSIGGGTEAFF